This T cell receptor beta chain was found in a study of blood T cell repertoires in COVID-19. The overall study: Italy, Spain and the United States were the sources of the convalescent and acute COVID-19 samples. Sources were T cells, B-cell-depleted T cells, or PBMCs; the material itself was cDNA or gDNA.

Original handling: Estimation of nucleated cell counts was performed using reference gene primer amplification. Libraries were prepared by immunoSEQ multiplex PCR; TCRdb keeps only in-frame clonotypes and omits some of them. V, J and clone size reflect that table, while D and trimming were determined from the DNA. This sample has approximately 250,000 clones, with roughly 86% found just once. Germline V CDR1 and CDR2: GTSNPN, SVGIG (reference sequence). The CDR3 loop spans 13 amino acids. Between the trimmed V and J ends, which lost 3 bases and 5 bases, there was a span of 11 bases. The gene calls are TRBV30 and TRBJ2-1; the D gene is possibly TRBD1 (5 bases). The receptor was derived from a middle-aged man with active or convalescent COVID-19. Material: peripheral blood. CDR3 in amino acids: CAWRPRTNNEQFF. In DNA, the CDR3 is TGTGCCTGGAGGCCTCGGACAAACAATGAGCAGTTCTTC.